Following are 9 T cell receptor beta chains from one sample sequenced in a study of T cell repertoires in cytomegalovirus infection (dated by TCRdb to the late 2010s). According to the study, the label for this sample's treatment or condition signals: in vitro stimulation with specific CMV peptide epitopes to enrich CMV-specific T cells. Their cognate antigens are unknown. TCRdb records Illumina HiSeq 1500 as the sequencer. The raw public data were reprocessed by TCRdb itself: fastp quality trimming at Q25, MiXCR clonotype calling, in-frame beta chains only. Rows are combined by CDR3 protein, so each entry shows the most common genes and DNA. Recorded for this sample are about 890,000 distinct CDR3 sequences; around 32% of them occurred a single time. The ten top clones hold over 12% of the sample. Material: cultured CD8+ T cells from PBMCs, obtained from culture after CMV antigen stimulation. These receptors were obtained from a human donor in good health (CMV status not recorded). Some clones in this sample may be carry-over from other donors' samples.

The chain uses TRBV4-2 and TRBJ2-7; no definite D call. Trimming left V 0 bases short and J 4 bases short, with 7 bases between. The CDR3 is made up of 13 amino acids. Germline assignment: CDR1 LGHNA and CDR2 YNFKEQ. The CDR3 sequence: CASSQDRRYEQYV. Here the CDR3 DNA reads TGTGCCAGCAGCCAAGATCGTAGGTACGAGCAGTACGTC.

This clonotype occurred a few times. V gene TRBV11-1 combines with J gene TRBJ2-5, with 8 bases lining up with TRBD1. Germline-derived CDR1 and CDR2 are SGHAT and FQDESV (reference sequence). The CDR3 contains 15 residues. The V gene end was trimmed by 4 bases and the J gene end by 3 bases; junction bases not matched to a gene: 7. The DNA of the CDR3 is TGTGCCAGCAGCTCATGGGCGGACAGGGAAGAGACCCAGTACTTC. Amino acid sequence: CASSSWADREETQYF.

V is TRBV6-5 and J is TRBJ1-2, with D possibly being TRBD1 (6 bases). V was shortened by 0 bases and J by 6 bases, with 11 bases between the two germline ends. CDR1 MNHEY and CDR2 SVGAGI come from the germline V gene. The CDR3 covers 14 residues. CDR3 sequence (DNA): TGTGCCAGCAGTTACTCAACAGGGATGAATGGCTACACCTTC. Translation: CASSYSTGMNGYTF.

This clonotype has more than one count but fewer than ten. V and J are TRBV27 and TRBJ2-7; TRBD1 matches at 9 bases. Germline CDR1 reads MNHEY; CDR2 reads SMNVEV (reference sequence). V lost 3 bases and J lost 2; bases outside the gene matches: 5. The CDR3 totals 15 residues. The CDR3 DNA reads TGTGCCAGCAGTTTCCGGGACAGGGCGACCTACGAGCAGTACGTC. It specifies CASSFRDRATYEQYV.

In its sample, this clonotype was seen a few times. The chain employs TRBV12-3 or TRBV12-4 and TRBJ1-2, with no clear D. V lost 6 bases, J lost 5 bases, and 16 bases lay in between. This CDR3 has 14 amino acids. As DNA, the CDR3 is TGTGCCAGCAGCCCGGGTATCCCTCTTTATGGCTACACCTTC. It encodes CASSPGIPLYGYTF.

This chain links TRBV20-1 with TRBJ1-5; 8 nucleotides agree with TRBD1. V dropped 6 bases and J dropped 4; count of bases not matched to a gene: 8. CDR3 length: 14 residues. Per germline, CDR1 DFQATT and CDR2 SNEGSKA (reference sequence). CDR3 bases: TGCAGTGCCTTGGACAGGGACGGGAATCAGCCCCAGCATTTT. It codes for CSALDRDGNQPQHF.

This clonotype was recorded many times. Because the CDR3's place on the DNA is in doubt, the DNA is left out and the CDR3 is given as listed by TCRdb. The chain is built from TRBV28 and TRBJ1-1; TRBD1 is taken as the D call from the table, unchecked against the DNA. Counting both end residues, the CDR3 totals 23 amino acids. In germline, CDR1 is MDHEN, CDR2 SYDVKM. This CDR3 is CASSLDRGLNTEAFFGHGTEAFF.

CDR3 sequence (DNA): TGTGCCAGTAGTATAGGACAGGGGCCCTATAGCAATCAGCCCCAGCATTTT. This translates into CASSIGQGPYSNQPQHF. The rearrangement uses TRBV19 and TRBJ1-5, with TRBD1 identical over 8 bases. The CDR3 consists of 17 residues. V gave up 1 base and J gave up 0 bases; unmatched junction bases: 5. Germline CDR1 reads LNHDA; CDR2 reads SQIVND (reference sequence).

Ten or more counts support this clonotype. This chain connects TRBV19 to TRBJ2-5; perhaps TRBD1 as D (5 bases). Germline lookup yields CDR1 LNHDA and CDR2 SQIVND (reference sequence). V was shortened by 6 bases and J by 1 base, with 9 bases between the two germline ends. This CDR3 contains 13 residues. For the CDR3, the DNA is TGTGCCAGTAGCAAGGGGTCCCAAGAGACCCAGTACTTC. Amino acids: CASSKGSQETQYF.